The 17 T cell receptor beta chains listed next were all sequenced from one sample in a study of cytomegalovirus exposure and HLA in healthy donors. The PCR made use of 60 Vbeta and 13 Jbeta primers. Measured with immunoSEQ multiplex PCR; TCRdb has only the in-frame clones, and not every one. The sample lists about 260,000 clones; just under 85% were seen once. Source material: PBMCs. These receptors all stem from a woman aged 40 to 55 in good health and CMV-seropositive.

The CDR3 here is CASSETRGTNEKLFF. In DNA form, the CDR3 reads TGTGCCAGCAGTGAAACCAGGGGGACTAATGAAAAACTGTTTTTT. This chain links TRBV6-1 with TRBJ1-4, with TRBD1 matching over 7 bases. V dropped 2 bases and J dropped 2; count of bases not matched to a gene: 2. CDR3 length equals 15 residues. The germline V gene has CDR1 MNHNS and CDR2 SASEGT.

This chain uses TRBV5-5 with TRBJ1-1; D not resolved. The V gene's germline CDR1 is SGHKS and CDR2 YYEKEE (reference sequence). This CDR3 region has 18 residues. The V end was cut by 2 bases, the J end by 0 bases, with 20 bases between. The CDR3 DNA reads as TGTGCCAGCAGCTTCGCCATTGTAGGGAGCAGAATGAACACTGAAGCTTTCTTT. This translates into CASSFAIVGSRMNTEAFF.

The rearrangement uses TRBV28 and TRBJ2-2; no clear D. V was pared by 2 bases and J by 5 bases, with 6 bases between. Germline assignment: CDR1 MDHEN and CDR2 SYDVKM. This CDR3 has 13 residues. CDR3 sequence (DNA): TGTGCCAGCAGTTTACCGGGTACCGGGGAGCTGTTTTTT. This translates into CASSLPGTGELFF.

V and J are TRBV12-5 and TRBJ2-2; D might be TRBD2 (5 bases). Trimming cost V 0 bases and J 1 base, with 9 bases left between them. Germline CDR1 LGHNT, CDR2 FRNRAP. This CDR3 has 16 residues. The CDR3 loop is CASGLVPGKNTGELFF. The CDR3 DNA sequence: TGTGCTAGTGGTTTGGTGCCGGGAAAGAACACCGGGGAGCTGTTTTTT.

The V and J genes are TRBV30 and TRBJ2-3, with D maybe TRBD1 (5 bases). This CDR3 comprises 11 residues. V was clipped by 4 bases and J by 6 bases, with 8 bases between them. Germline V gives CDR1 GTSNPN, CDR2 SVGIG (reference sequence). In DNA form, the CDR3 reads TGTGCCTGGACAGGGTCCGATACGCAGTATTTT. Its translation: CAWTGSDTQYF.

The chain joins TRBV7-3 to TRBJ1-6, with TRBD1 matching 9 bases. The length of the CDR3 is 14 residues. V was pared by 5 bases and J by 7 bases, with 3 bases of the junction left unmatched. Germline CDR1 and CDR2: SGHTA and FQGTGA. CDR3 nucleotides: TGTGCCAGCAGCCTACAGGGGGCGAATTCACCCCTCCACTTT. This translates into CASSLQGANSPLHF.

This clone was picked up one time. At one boundary the junction diverges from the germline segment, which might be a read error. Other DNA sequences in this specimen translate into the identical CDR3. The V gene is TRBV10-3, the J gene TRBJ1-1, with 7 bases lining up with TRBD1. The CDR3 is made up of 14 amino acids. From germline, CDR1 is ENHRY and CDR2 SYGVKD. This CDR3 reads CAIRDSPQGTEAFF. Written as DNA, the CDR3 is TGTGCCATCCGGGACAGCCCCCAGGGAACTGAAGCTTTCTTC.

This chain joins TRBV28 and TRBJ2-1; TRBD1 aligns across 7 bases. Unmatched junction bases numbered 22, after V lost 5 bases and J lost 3 bases. Germline V gene data show CDR1 as MDHEN and CDR2 as SYDVKM. This CDR3 contains 20 residues. The CDR3 spells CASSALPSTGLGYCYNEQFF. The CDR3, as DNA: TGTGCCAGCAGTGCGCTACCTTCGACAGGGTTAGGTTATTGCTACAATGAGCAGTTCTTC. The whole variable domain, filled in from reference TRBV28 and TRBJ2-1, reads DVKVTQSSRYLVKRTGEKVFLECVQDMDHENMFWYRQDPGLGLRLIYFSYDVKMKEKGDIPEGYSVSREKKERFSLILESASTNQTSMYLCASSALPSTGLGYCYNEQFFGPGTRLTVL.

There are a few counts of this clone. The chain joins TRBV19 to TRBJ2-7; TRBD1 matches 9 bases. CDR1 is LNHDA, CDR2 SQIVND, per germline (reference sequence). Germline trimming cut 4 bases from V and 4 bases from J; bases unmatched to any gene: 5. CDR3 length: 14 amino acids. The CDR3 spells CASSSTGGAYEQYF. DNA of the CDR3: TGTGCCAGTAGTAGCACAGGGGGCGCGTACGAGCAGTACTTC.

The rearrangement joins TRBV11-2 to TRBJ2-5; 9 nucleotides agree with TRBD2. J gave up 2 bases and V 3 bases, and 7 bases lay outside the gene matches. The CDR3 consists of 16 residues. From germline, CDR1 is SGHAT and CDR2 FQNNGV. The CDR3 reads CASSFPGLAGQETQYF. CDR3 in DNA: TGTGCCAGCAGCTTTCCCGGCCTAGCGGGGCAAGAGACCCAGTACTTC.

The chain recombines TRBV27 with TRBJ2-3; D is ambiguous. CDR1 and CDR2 from the germline V gene are MNHEY and SMNVEV (reference sequence). V was pared by 8 bases and J by 3 bases, with 9 bases between. This CDR3 is 12 amino acids long. CDR3 bases: TGTGCCAGCCGAAGGAGTACAGATACGCAGTATTTT. Residues: CASRRSTDTQYF.

The chain has TRBV19 and TRBJ1-4, with TRBD1 as a possible D gene (5 bases). CDR1 and CDR2 from the germline V gene are LNHDA and SQIVND (reference sequence). CDR3 length: 15 amino acids. The germline V and J ends were trimmed by 5 bases and 5 bases, with 15 bases remaining between them. The CDR3 DNA follows: TGTGCCAGTAGTTCCCCATGGGGGGAGAATGAAAAACTGTTTTTT. Its translation is CASSSPWGENEKLFF.

This chain connects TRBV4-3 to TRBJ2-5, with a weak D call TRBD1 (6 bases). Judging by the DNA end, TRBJ2-7 fits better; the J call may be wrong. The CDR3 has 16 residues. CDR1 LGHNA and CDR2 YSLEER come from the germline V gene. Written as DNA, the CDR3 is TGCGCCAGCAGCCAAGATATCAGGACAGCTAACTACGAGCAGTACTTC. Its translation: CASSQDIRTANYEQYF.

This rearrangement joins TRBV5-1 to TRBJ1-1; TRBD1 matches 7 bases. The CDR3 covers 15 residues. The V segment lost 4 bases and the J segment 2 bases; nucleotides outside the gene matches: 8. CDR1 and CDR2 from the germline V gene are SGHRS and YFSETQ. CDR3 nucleotide sequence: TGCGCCAGCAGCGATTTACAGGGGTTTAACACTGAAGCTTTCTTT. Translation: CASSDLQGFNTEAFF.

The chain recombines TRBV5-1 with TRBJ2-1; TRBD2 is a possible D gene (6 bases). Per the germline V gene, CDR1 is SGHRS and CDR2 is YFSETQ. The CDR3 loop spans 15 amino acids. Trimming removed 1 base at V and 4 bases at J, with 12 bases between. CDR3 coding DNA: TGCGCCAGCAGCTTGACGGCTAGCGCGTACAATGAGCAGTTCTTC. Amino acids: CASSLTASAYNEQFF.

The rearrangement uses TRBV6-6 and TRBJ2-1, with 8 bases identical to TRBD2. Germline CDR1 and CDR2: MNHNY and SVGAGI (reference sequence). V was clipped by 5 bases and J by 15 bases; unmatched bases: 12. This CDR3 has 13 residues. The CDR3 DNA is TGTGCCAGCAGTCTTACTCGGGGGGGCCGGTTGTTCTTC. This sequence encodes CASSLTRGGRLFF.

The CDR3 region has the DNA TGCAGCGTAGCCAGGCTCACAGGCACAGATACGCAGTATTTT. Amino acid sequence: CSVARLTGTDTQYF. The gene calls are TRBV29-1 and TRBJ2-3; no clear D. The V gene lost 6 bases and the J gene lost 1 base, with 14 bases spanning the gap. Germline V CDR1 and CDR2: SQVTM, ANQGSEA. The CDR3 is 14 residues long.